This T cell receptor beta chain derives from a study of patients and donors after allogeneic stem cell transplantation. In TCRdb, the RT-PCR reads were re-called with MiXCR into one record per CDR3 protein. The table shows over 350,000 distinct CDR3 sequences, with more than 15% occurring only once. CDR1 and CDR2 from the germline V gene are MNHEY and SVGEGT. This CDR3 is 14 amino acids long. V shed 2 bases and J shed 4 bases, with 12 bases lying between them. Material for sequencing was blood, either unsorted or a sorted T cell fraction (not recorded which). This chain connects TRBV6-2 or TRBV6-3 to TRBJ2-7, with D possibly TRBD1 on 5 matching bases. This sequence was found in a human donor who was either an allogeneic HSCT recipient or a stem cell or donor lymphocyte infusion donor (not recorded which). It is not recorded whose cells these are; they may come from a transplant donor. The CDR3 bases are TGTGCCAGCAGTTACGGTAGGGGTCAGTACGAGCAGTACTTC. Its protein product is CASSYGRGQYEQYF.